The clone carrying this T cell receptor beta chain has at least ten counts. Its matching antigen is unknown. TCRdb re-called the reads with MiXCR, one entry per CDR3 protein. The sample consists of 60,000 to 70,000 distinct CDR3 sequences, less than 25% of them appearing once. These data are taken from a study of lung T cells in sarcoidosis with Löfgren's syndrome. General observations from the study: Recognition of an unidentified sarcoidosis antigen was only suggested.

The CDR3 consists of 14 residues. Trimming removed 5 bases from V and 0 bases from J, with 11 bases in between. Germline assignment: CDR1 MNHNS and CDR2 SASEGT. The V and J genes are TRBV6-1 and TRBJ2-7; no firm D call. The sample was CD4+ T cells from PBMCs. The clonotype was recovered from a human donor with sarcoidosis (Löfgren's syndrome or another form), or a control subject (not recorded which). The CDR3 coding sequence is TGTGCCAGCAGTACAGCCTCGAGCTCCTACGAGCAGTACTTC. Translating gives CASSTASSSYEQYF.